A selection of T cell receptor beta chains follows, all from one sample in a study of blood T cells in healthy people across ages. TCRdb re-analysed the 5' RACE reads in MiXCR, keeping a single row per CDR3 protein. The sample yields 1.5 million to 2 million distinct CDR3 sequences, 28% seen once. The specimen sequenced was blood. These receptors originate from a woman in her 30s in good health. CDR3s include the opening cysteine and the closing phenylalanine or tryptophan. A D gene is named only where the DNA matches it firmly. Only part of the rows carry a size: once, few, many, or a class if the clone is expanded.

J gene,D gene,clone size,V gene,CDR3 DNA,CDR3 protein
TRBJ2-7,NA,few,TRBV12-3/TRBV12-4,TGTGCCAGCAGTGTCGCCCGGGAGAGCGAGCAGTACTTC,CASSVARESEQYF
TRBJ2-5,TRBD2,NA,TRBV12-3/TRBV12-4,TGTGCCAGCAGTCCCCTGGGAGCGGGAGCAGAGACCCAGTACTTC,CASSPLGAGAETQYF
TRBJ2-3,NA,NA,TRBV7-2,TGTGCCAGCAGCTTAGGGGGACAAGGAGGAGATACGCAGTATTTT,CASSLGGQGGDTQYF
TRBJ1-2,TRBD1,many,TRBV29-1,TGCAGCGCACGACCCCCCCGGGACAGCTATGGCTACACCTTC,CSARPPRDSYGYTF
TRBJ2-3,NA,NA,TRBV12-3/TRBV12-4,TGTGCCAGCACCAGCCCTGGAGCAGATACGCAGTATTTT,CASTSPGADTQYF
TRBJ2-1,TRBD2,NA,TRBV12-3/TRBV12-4,TGTGCCAGCAGCGAAAATAGCGGGGGCCTACAAGAGACCCAGTTCTTC,CASSENSGGLQETQFF
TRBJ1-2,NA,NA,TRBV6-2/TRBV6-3,TGTGCCAGCGGTTCCGGGGATGGCTACACCTTC,CASGSGDGYTF
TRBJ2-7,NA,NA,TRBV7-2,TGTGCCAGCAGCGCCTCCACCGGGCCCACCTACGAGCAGTACTTC,CASSASTGPTYEQYF
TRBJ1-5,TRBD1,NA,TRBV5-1,TGCGCCAAGATACAGGGGAGGCGTCAGCCCCCGCATTTT,CAKIQGRRQPPHF
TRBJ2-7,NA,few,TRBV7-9,TGTGCCAGCAGCTTAGTAAGGGGGAGTGTACACGAGCAGTACTTC,CASSLVRGSVHEQYF
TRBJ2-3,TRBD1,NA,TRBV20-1,TGCAGTGCTAGAGATGGGGGTAGAATCTACAGGGGGCGGACAGATACGCAGTATTTT,CSARDGGRIYRGRTDTQYF
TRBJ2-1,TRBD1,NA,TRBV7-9,TGTGCCAGCAGCTTGGCGCGGACAGGGCGGGGCTCCTACGAGCAGTTCTTC,CASSLARTGRGSYEQFF
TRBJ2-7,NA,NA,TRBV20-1,TGCAGTGCTGGGGACTTTTACAATGAGCAGTACTTC,CSAGDFYNEQYF
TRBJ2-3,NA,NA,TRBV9,TGTGCCAGCAGCGCGGGAGTAGTGGACTCATCACCCACAGATACGCAGTATTTT,CASSAGVVDSSPTDTQYF
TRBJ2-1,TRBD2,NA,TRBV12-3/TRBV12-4,TGTGCCAGCAGTTTAGGGCTAGCGGGAGTCATTGAGCAGTTCTTC,CASSLGLAGVIEQFF
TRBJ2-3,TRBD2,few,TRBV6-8,TGTGCCAGCAGTTCCTTAGCGGGAAGCGCGGATACGCAGTATTTT,CASSSLAGSADTQYF
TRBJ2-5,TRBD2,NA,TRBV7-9,TGTGCCAGCAGCCCCGAGCGGGGGGTAGGGGAGACCCAGTACTTC,CASSPERGVGETQYF
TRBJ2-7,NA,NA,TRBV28,TGTGCCAGCAGCGGGGGGACAGCGGATGCCTACGAGCAGTACTTC,CASSGGTADAYEQYF
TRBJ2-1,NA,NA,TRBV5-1,TGCGCCAGCAGCTTTGCAACGGGGACCCAAGAGACCCAGTTCTTC,CASSFATGTQETQFF
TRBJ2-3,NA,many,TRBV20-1,TGCAGTGCCCGAATTCCTGCGGGGCGACGCACAGATACGCAGTATTTT,CSARIPAGRRTDTQYF
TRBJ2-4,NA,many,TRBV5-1,TGCGCCAGCAGCTTGGGACAGTCCCTAGCCAAAAACATTCAGTACTTC,CASSLGQSLAKNIQYF
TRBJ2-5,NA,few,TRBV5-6,TGTGCCAGCAGCCTCGCGGGGGCTGCGCAGGGGACCCAGTACTTC,CASSLAGAAQGTQYF
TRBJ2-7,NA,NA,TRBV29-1,TGCAGCGTGGGGGGGCCGGGACGGTTAACCCACGAGCAGTACTTC,CSVGGPGRLTHEQYF
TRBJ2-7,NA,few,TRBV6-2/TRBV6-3,TGTGCCAGCAGTTCGATCGGGACCCCTACCTACGAGCAGTACTTC,CASSSIGTPTYEQYF
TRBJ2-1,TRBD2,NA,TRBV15,TGTGCCACCAGCAGAGTTAGGACTAGCGGGGTGGGTGAGCAGTTCTTC,CATSRVRTSGVGEQFF
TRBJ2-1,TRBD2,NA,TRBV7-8,TGTGCCAGCGCTGAGACTAGCGGGAGTCAAGATGAGCAGTTCTTC,CASAETSGSQDEQFF
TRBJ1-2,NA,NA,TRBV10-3,TGTGCCACCAGGGATTATGGCTACACCTTC,CATRDYGYTF
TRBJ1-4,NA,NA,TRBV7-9,TGTGCCAGCAGCCCTGGGGGCAGCTATAATGAAAAACGGTTTTTT,CASSPGGSYNEKRFF
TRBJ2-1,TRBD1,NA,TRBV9,TGTGCCAGCAGCGTAGCCCCGGGACAGTCCTACAATGAGCAGTTCTTC,CASSVAPGQSYNEQFF
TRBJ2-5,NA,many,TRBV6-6,TGTGCCAGCAGCCAAGCAGGGAGAGAGACCCAGTACTTC,CASSQAGRETQYF
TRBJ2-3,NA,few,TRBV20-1,TGCAGTGCTAGAGGGACAGAAGGGTATGCGCAGTATTTT,CSARGTEGYAQYF
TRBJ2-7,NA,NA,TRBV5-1,TGCGCCAGCGCCTCCGCACAGGGCTTCTCCTACGGGCAGTACTTC,CASASAQGFSYGQYF
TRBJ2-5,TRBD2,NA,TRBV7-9,TGTGCCAGCAGCTTAAACGGGGGACTAGGAGAGACCCAGTACTTC,CASSLNGGLGETQYF
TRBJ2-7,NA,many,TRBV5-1,TGCGCCAGCCGAGAGACTTCCTCCTACGAGCAGTACTTC,CASRETSSYEQYF
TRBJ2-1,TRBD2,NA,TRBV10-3,TGTGCCTCCCGAGGACTAGCGGGAGGTGGCAATGAGCAGTTCTTC,CASRGLAGGGNEQFF
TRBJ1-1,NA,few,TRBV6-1,TGTGCCAGCAGTGGGACAGCACCACTGAACACTGAAGCTTTCTTT,CASSGTAPLNTEAFF
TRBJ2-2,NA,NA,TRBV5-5,TGTGTCAGCAGCTTGGGGGCGACGATCACCGGGGAGCTGTTTTTT,CVSSLGATITGELFF
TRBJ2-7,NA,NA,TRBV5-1,TGCGCCAGCAGCTTTGCCACCAATCTCCAAGGGGGTGAGCAGTACTTC,CASSFATNLQGGEQYF
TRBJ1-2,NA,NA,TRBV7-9,TGTGCCAGCAGCTTTGAGGGGCTTAGCTATGGCTACACCTTC,CASSFEGLSYGYTF
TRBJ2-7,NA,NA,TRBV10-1,TGCGCCAGCCCCCGGTCCAGTAGGCTTCGCGAGCAGTACTTC,CASPRSSRLREQYF
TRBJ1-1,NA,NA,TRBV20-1,TGCAGTGCGACAGACAGAAGGAACACTGAAGCTTTCTTT,CSATDRRNTEAFF
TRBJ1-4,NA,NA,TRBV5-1,TGCGCCAGCAGTTATATGACACCCGCGGAGGAAAAACTGTTTTTT,CASSYMTPAEEKLFF
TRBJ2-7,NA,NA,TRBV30,TGTGCCGGTAGCATCGGGGGACGGGGTTACTACGAGCAGTACTTC,CAGSIGGRGYYEQYF
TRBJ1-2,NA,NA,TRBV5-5,TGTGCCAGCAGCTTCGGCAGGCCAGGAAATGGCTACACCTTC,CASSFGRPGNGYTF
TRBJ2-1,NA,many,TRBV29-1,TGCAGCGTTTTGTCGGGCCACAATGAGCAGTTCTTC,CSVLSGHNEQFF
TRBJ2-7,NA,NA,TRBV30,TGTGCCTGGGAGGGTATGGGCGAGCAGTACTTC,CAWEGMGEQYF
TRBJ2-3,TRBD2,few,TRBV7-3,TGTGCCAGCAGCTCAAAGGCGGGGGGTGCAGATACGCAGTATTTT,CASSSKAGGADTQYF
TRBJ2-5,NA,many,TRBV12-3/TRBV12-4,TGTGCCAGCAGTTCCCAGCTAGGTCGGACCCCTCAGTACTTC,CASSSQLGRTPQYF
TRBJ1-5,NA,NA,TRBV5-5,TGTGCCAGCAGCTTGATTGCGGATCAGCCCCAGCATTTT,CASSLIADQPQHF
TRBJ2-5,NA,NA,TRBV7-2,TGTGCCAGCAGCTTGTCGCGGAGCAGGTTGGAGACCCAGTACTTC,CASSLSRSRLETQYF
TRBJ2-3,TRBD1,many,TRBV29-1,TGCAGCGCCAGGACAGGGTCCCCAGATACGCAGTATTTT,CSARTGSPDTQYF
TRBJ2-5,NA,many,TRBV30,TGTGCCTGGAGTGTTCCGACGGAGGGGCAAGAGACCCAGTACTTC,CAWSVPTEGQETQYF
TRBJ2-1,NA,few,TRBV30,TGTGCCTGGAGTGGGCAGGGCTATGAGCAGTTCTTC,CAWSGQGYEQFF
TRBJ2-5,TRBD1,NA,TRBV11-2,TGTGCCAGCAGCTTATCGCTTATTGGCAGGGGGCAGGAGACCCAGTACTTC,CASSLSLIGRGQETQYF
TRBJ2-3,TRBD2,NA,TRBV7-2,TGTGCCAGCAGCCCCTGGACTAGCCGCACAGATACGCAGTATTTT,CASSPWTSRTDTQYF
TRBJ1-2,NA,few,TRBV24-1,TGTGCCACCAGTGACCCGGGGTTTCAGCTCACCTTC,CATSDPGFQLTF
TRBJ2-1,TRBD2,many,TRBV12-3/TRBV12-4,TGTGCCAGTAACTTCGGGAGGGCGTCCTACAATGAGCAGTTCTTC,CASNFGRASYNEQFF
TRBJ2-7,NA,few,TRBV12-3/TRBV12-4,TGTGCCAGCAGCCTCAGGGGGGTCACCTACGAGCAGTACTTC,CASSLRGVTYEQYF
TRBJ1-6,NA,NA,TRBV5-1,TGCGCCAGCAGCCCAATGACAGGCTCCAATTCACCCCTCCACTTT,CASSPMTGSNSPLHF
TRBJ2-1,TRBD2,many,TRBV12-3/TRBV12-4,TGTGCCAGCAGTCTCCTAGCGGGAGAATCCAATGAGCAGTTCTTC,CASSLLAGESNEQFF